This T cell receptor beta chain derives from a study of Ad26.COV2.S vaccination and SARS-CoV-2 variants. Study observations and caveats: TCR breadth and depth analyses may have underestimated total T cell responses. Participants given vaccine showed non-spike TCR breadth similar to that of placebo recipients.

This clone was seen only once. Its antigen is not identified. V lost 0 bases, J lost 5 bases, and 8 bases lay in between. In germline, CDR1 is GTSNPN, CDR2 SVGIG (reference sequence). The CDR3 has 12 amino acids. Treatment here: over 15 received Ad26.COV2.S at low or high dose, single or two shots; about 5 received placebo; per-sample allocation not given. After the first vaccine or placebo injection, samples were drawn on day 63. Sequencing used immunoSEQ multiplex PCR; TCRdb keeps in-frame clones, though not all of them. Among about 400,000 clones, around nine tenths were seen once, and the ten largest hold around 2%.

The chain is built from TRBV30 and TRBJ2-7; no firm D call. The sequenced sample was peripheral blood, obtained in a trial of Ad26.COV2.S vaccine versus placebo. This clonotype originated in a person between 18 and 60 years old who received the Ad26.COV2.S COVID-19 vaccine or a placebo. The CDR3: CAWSVSGDEQYF. As DNA, the CDR3 is TGTGCCTGGAGTGTATCCGGCGACGAGCAGTACTTC.